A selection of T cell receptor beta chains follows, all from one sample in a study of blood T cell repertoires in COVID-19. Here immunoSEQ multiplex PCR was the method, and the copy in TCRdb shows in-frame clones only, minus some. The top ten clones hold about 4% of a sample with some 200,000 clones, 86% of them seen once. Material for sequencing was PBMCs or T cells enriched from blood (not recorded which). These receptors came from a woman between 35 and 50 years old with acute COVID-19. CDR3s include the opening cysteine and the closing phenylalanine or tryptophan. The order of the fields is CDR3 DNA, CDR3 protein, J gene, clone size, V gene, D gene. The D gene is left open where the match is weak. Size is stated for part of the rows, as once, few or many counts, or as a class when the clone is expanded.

TGCGCCAGCAGTACCGACCGGGGGAGAAAGTTCTTC | CASSTDRGRKFF | TRBJ2-1 | NA | TRBV5-1 | NA
TGTGCCAGCAGTGAAGGGGGCCGGTGGGGTCAGCCCCAGCATTTT | CASSEGGRWGQPQHF | TRBJ1-5 | NA | TRBV6-1 | NA
TGTGCCAGCAGCTCAGGGTTAGGACAGCCCCAGCATTTT | CASSSGLGQPQHF | TRBJ1-5 | NA | TRBV7-3 | NA
TGTGCCAGCAGCTTCGTACGGGGGGGCCGGAATGAGCAGTTCTTC | CASSFVRGGRNEQFF | TRBJ2-1 | NA | TRBV7-9 | TRBD2
TGTGCCAGTATCCTATTGAGGGGAGGCGGGAACACTGAAGCTTTCTTT | CASILLRGGGNTEAFF | TRBJ1-1 | NA | TRBV19 | NA
TGTGCCTGGAGCGCAGGGGTTAATCAGCCCCAGCATTTT | CAWSAGVNQPQHF | TRBJ1-5 | once | TRBV30 | NA
TGCGCCAGCAGCAGGGGACAGGGCACAGATACGCAGTATTTT | CASSRGQGTDTQYF | TRBJ2-3 | NA | TRBV5-1 | TRBD1
TGTGCCAGCAGTGACCCAGGGGGCGCGGTCCCGGGCTACACCTTC | CASSDPGGAVPGYTF | TRBJ1-2 | NA | TRBV25-1 | TRBD1
TGTGCCAGCAGTTGGGACTCTTATAGCAATCAGCCCCAGCATTTT | CASSWDSYSNQPQHF | TRBJ1-5 | NA | TRBV2 | NA
TGCAGCATACTGGGGGACAGAGCACTGAACACTGAAGCTTTCTTT | CSILGDRALNTEAFF | TRBJ1-1 | NA | TRBV29-1 | TRBD1